The entry below describes one T cell receptor beta chain. This entry comes from a study of T cell changes during pregnancy in multiple sclerosis. Profiled with immunoSEQ multiplex PCR; TCRdb holds only in-frame clones, not every one. The sample carries about 110,000 clones, less than 95% recorded once. CDR1 and CDR2 from the germline V gene are LNHDA and SQIVND (reference sequence). V lost 3 bases to trimming and J lost 8 bases; unmatched junction nucleotides: 5. The CDR3 length is 14 residues. The material sequenced was peripheral blood, taken after pregnancy. The TCR sequence derives from a female donor with multiple sclerosis, enrolled in a pregnancy study. The gene calls are TRBV19 and TRBJ1-4, with TRBD1 matching over 8 bases. CDR3 nucleotides: TGTGCCAGTAGTATGGACAGGGATTCCGAAAAACTGTTTTTT. Protein product: CASSMDRDSEKLFF.